The 25 T cell receptor beta chains below all came from one sample that was sequenced in a study of blood T cells in healthy people across ages. Next came a second PCR, run for about 7 to 12 cycles, which used a sample-barcoded 5' primer along with a J-beta primer mix. In TCRdb, the 5' RACE reads were re-called with MiXCR into one record per CDR3 protein. The sample lists some 1.4 million distinct CDR3 sequences; roughly 45% were seen once. Specimen: blood. The receptors were sampled from a young woman in good health.

Of note for this clonotype: One junction end does not reproduce the germline sequence, and a read error may be involved. The chain is built from TRBV7-9 and TRBJ1-2, with D hard to call. CDR3 length equals 13 residues. Looked up from germline, CDR1 is SEHNR and CDR2 is FQNEAQ (reference sequence). The DNA of the CDR3 is TGTGCCGGCAGCCCCGCGGTTTCCTATGGCTACACCTTC. It specifies CAGSPAVSYGYTF.

Concerning this clonotype itself: One end of the junction fails to match germline, which may point to a read error. The genes are TRBV14 and TRBJ2-6; 7 positions agree with TRBD1. The CDR3 is made up of 15 amino acids. In germline, CDR1 is SGHDN, CDR2 FVKESK. Here the CDR3 reads CAARQGSSGADVLTF. DNA for the CDR3: TGTGCCGCGAGACAGGGCTCGTCTGGGGCCGACGTCCTGACTTTC.

This clonotype was observed a handful of times. This chain joins TRBV4-1 and TRBJ2-3; 10 bases agree with TRBD2. Germline lookup yields CDR1 MGHRA and CDR2 YSYEKL. The trim removed 0 bases at V and 3 bases at J, leaving 9 bases unmatched. The CDR3 is 18 amino acids. CDR3 in amino acids: CASSQDVSSGRWTDTQYF. For the CDR3, the DNA is TGCGCCAGCAGCCAAGATGTGAGTAGCGGGAGGTGGACAGATACGCAGTATTTT.

V and J are TRBV6-1 and TRBJ1-5; D gene unclear. The germline CDR1 and CDR2 sequences are MNHNS and SASEGT. V lost 0 bases, J lost 2 bases, and 8 bases lay in between. This CDR3 is built from 15 residues. DNA for the CDR3: TGTGCCAGCAGTGAAGCAAGCATGGGCAATCAGCCCCAGCATTTT. It is translated as CASSEASMGNQPQHF.

This chain links TRBV9 with TRBJ2-3; D uncertain. The CDR3 sequence is 14 residues long. Germline CDR1 and CDR2: SGDLS and YYNGEE. The V and J ends lost 1 base and 4 bases respectively, with 10 bases between them. CDR3 bases: TGTGCCAGCAGCGTAAATAGTGAGGCAGATACGCAGTATTTT. This gives the protein CASSVNSEADTQYF.

The V gene is TRBV20-1, the J gene TRBJ1-1; no firm D call. CDR1 is DFQATT and CDR2 is SNEGSKA in the germline V gene (reference sequence). Trimming took off 1 base at V and 1 base at J, with 10 bases between the two ends. The CDR3 consists of 14 residues. The CDR3 DNA reads TGCAGTGCTAGAGTAGGGTCAGGGAACACTGAAGCTTTCTTT. It yields the protein CSARVGSGNTEAFF.

J is TRBJ1-2 and V is TRBV18; 9 positions match TRBD1. This CDR3 spans 15 amino acids. V lost 2 bases, J lost 0 bases, and 1 base stayed unmatched. Germline CDR1 KGHSH, CDR2 LQKENI. The CDR3 bases are TGTGCCAGCTCACCATGGACAGGGGCTAACTATGGCTACACCTTC. It encodes CASSPWTGANYGYTF. Full variable domain (outside the CDR3, taken from reference TRBV18 and TRBJ1-2): NAGVMQNPRHLVRRRGQEARLRCSPMKGHSHVYWYRQLPEEGLKFMVYLQKENIIDESGMPKERFSAEFPKEGPSILRIQQVVRGDSAAYFCASSPWTGANYGYTFGSGTRLTVV.

In this sample, this clonotype turned up a few times. V and J are TRBV7-9 and TRBJ2-7; D remains ambiguous. V was trimmed by 10 bases and J by 3 bases, leaving 10 bases between them. Germline V lookup: CDR1 SEHNR, CDR2 FQNEAQ (reference sequence). The CDR3 totals 11 residues. CDR3 nucleotide sequence: TGTGCCACCCGGACGGACTACGAGCAGTACTTC. This encodes CATRTDYEQYF.

This chain links TRBV3-1 with TRBJ2-1; tentative D call: TRBD2 (6 bases). Trimming cost V 5 bases and J 10 bases, with 18 bases left between them. This CDR3 contains 14 residues. CDR1 and CDR2 (germline): LGHDT, YNNKEL (reference sequence). CDR3: CASSYAVGDWEQFF. Written as DNA, the CDR3 is TGTGCCAGCAGCTATGCAGTGGGGGACTGGGAGCAGTTCTTC.

This chain connects TRBV25-1 to TRBJ1-5; 7 positions match TRBD1. Trimming removed 5 bases from V and 7 bases from J; junction bases left unmatched: 5. Germline CDR1 and CDR2: MGHDK and SYGVNS. The CDR3 is made up of 13 amino acids. The CDR3, as DNA: TGTGCCAGCAGTCTAGGGGGCCAACAGCCCCAGCATTTT. Translating it yields CASSLGGQQPQHF.

This chain connects TRBV2 to TRBJ2-7; 8 nucleotides align to TRBD1. Trimming cost V 7 bases and J 4 bases; bases outside gene matches: 9. Germline V gene sequence: CDR1 SNHLY, CDR2 FYNNEI. The CDR3 loop spans 14 amino acids. DNA of the CDR3: TGTGCCAGCAACACGGGACAGGTGGAATACGAGCAGTACTTC. As protein: CASNTGQVEYEQYF.

The chain carries TRBV20-1 and TRBJ2-1; 14 nucleotides agree with TRBD2. Germline V lookup: CDR1 DFQATT, CDR2 SNEGSKA (reference sequence). The CDR3 loop spans 13 amino acids. The CDR3: CSGTSGRQNEQFF. CDR3 coding DNA: TGCAGCGGGACTAGCGGGAGACAAAATGAGCAGTTCTTC.

This clonotype has only a few counts. This chain connects TRBV20-1 to TRBJ2-7, with TRBD2 matching 15 bases. The germline CDR1 and CDR2 sequences are DFQATT and SNEGSKA (reference sequence). J was trimmed by 2 bases and V by 4 bases; bases with no gene match: 9. The CDR3 covers 17 residues. The chain's CDR3 is CSATSPGLAGGPYEQYF. Written as DNA, the CDR3 is TGCAGTGCTACGTCACCCGGACTAGCGGGAGGGCCCTACGAGCAGTACTTC.

A remark on this clonotype: Germline is not matched at one junction end, which may reflect a read error. This chain links TRBV7-2 with TRBJ2-7; 8 nucleotides line up with TRBD2. Germline loops: CDR1 SGHTA, CDR2 FQGNSA. The CDR3 runs 15 residues. CDR3 protein: CASSPERGPSYGQYF. The CDR3 DNA follows: TGTGCCAGCAGCCCCGAGCGGGGGCCCTCCTACGGGCAGTACTTC.

The CDR3, as DNA: TGTGCCAGCAGCGAACGTGGAAGAGTGACCCAGTACTTC. Its protein is CASSERGRVTQYF. The chain joins TRBV6-1 to TRBJ2-7; no reliable D call. The end of the DNA is better explained by TRBJ2-5, so the J call may be wrong. Germline CDR1 MNHNS, CDR2 SASEGT. This CDR3 contains 13 residues.

This rearrangement joins TRBV18 to TRBJ2-2, with D perhaps matching TRBD2 (5 bases). V lost 3 bases and J lost 1, with 9 bases in between. This CDR3 contains 15 residues. Germline CDR1 and CDR2: KGHSH and LQKENI. CDR3 coding DNA: TGTGCCAGCTCACCGCAGGCGGGGAACACCGGGGAGCTGTTTTTT. This translates into CASSPQAGNTGELFF.

The chain couples TRBV28 to TRBJ2-1; the match to TRBD2 covers 9 bases. The V segment lost 7 bases and the J segment 6 bases; nucleotides outside the gene matches: 25. Germline-derived CDR1 and CDR2 are MDHEN and SYDVKM. This CDR3 region has 20 residues. In DNA, the CDR3 is TGTGCCAGCACGTATGACCCGCTTAGCGGGAGTTGGTACGTGGGCAATGAGCAGTTCTTC. Amino acids: CASTYDPLSGSWYVGNEQFF.

This clonotype was seen a few times. J is TRBJ2-2 and V is TRBV4-1; D remains ambiguous. Trimming removed 3 bases at V and 6 bases at J, with 11 bases between. This CDR3 has 14 amino acids. Germline V gene data show CDR1 as MGHRA and CDR2 as YSYEKL. CDR3 nucleotides: TGCGCCAGCAGCCATCCCGGTGGGTCCGGGGAGCTGTTTTTT. It specifies CASSHPGGSGELFF.

This clonotype was seen a few times. The rearrangement uses TRBV24-1 and TRBJ1-2, with D tentatively TRBD1 (6 bases). From germline, CDR1 is KGHDR and CDR2 SFDVKD. V was cut by 1 base and J by 6 bases, with 8 bases left in between. The CDR3 covers 13 residues. CDR3 DNA sequence: TGTGCCACCAGTGATTTTAGGGGGGATGGCTACACCTTC. As protein: CATSDFRGDGYTF.

Comment on this clonotype: Given a much more abundant clone one base away, this may be a read error. The chain couples TRBV6-5 to TRBJ2-1, with D possibly called TRBD1 or TRBD2 (5 bases each). CDR1 is MNHEY and CDR2 is SVGAGI in the germline V gene. V lost 4 bases, J lost 7 bases, and 11 bases lay in between. This CDR3 contains 13 residues. The CDR3 here is CASSFRETNEQFF. The CDR3 DNA is TGTGCCAGCAGTTTCAGGGAGACGAATGAGCAGTTCTTC.

The chain uses TRBV12-5 and TRBJ1-5, with D possibly matching TRBD1 (5 bases). The CDR3 consists of 14 residues. Trimming pared 10 bases from V and 0 bases from J, leaving 13 bases between. CDR1 and CDR2 (germline): LGHNT, FRNRAP. The CDR3 here is CAIRGRGSNQPQHF. In nucleotides, the CDR3 is TGTGCTATTCGGGGGAGGGGTAGCAATCAGCCCCAGCATTTT.

The genes are TRBV6-1 and TRBJ2-3; 12 bases are shared with TRBD2. The CDR3 totals 14 residues. V lost 7 bases and J lost 4; bases outside the gene matches: 3. Per the germline V gene, CDR1 is MNHNS and CDR2 is SASEGT. This CDR3 reads CASNLAGGADTQYF. The DNA for the CDR3 is TGTGCCAGCAACCTAGCGGGGGGGGCAGATACGCAGTATTTT.

This chain connects TRBV20-1 to TRBJ2-1, with 7 bases aligning to TRBD1. The CDR3 is 13 residues long. Germline V gene sequence: CDR1 DFQATT, CDR2 SNEGSKA (reference sequence). V shed 6 bases, J shed 4 bases, and the junction held 6 bases outside the gene matches. The CDR3 region has the DNA TGCAGTGCCACCAGGGGGACGTACAATGAGCAGTTCTTC. It yields the protein CSATRGTYNEQFF.

The chain couples TRBV7-2 to TRBJ2-5; the D is unclear. V dropped 5 bases and J dropped 11 bases, with 24 bases sitting between them. This CDR3 is 15 amino acids long. Germline loops: CDR1 SGHTA, CDR2 FQGNSA. The CDR3 protein is CASSPWAGENNEQYF. DNA for the CDR3: TGTGCCAGCAGCCCTTGGGCTGGGGAAAACAATGAGCAGTACTTC.

This chain links TRBV28 with TRBJ2-1; D uncertain. Germline values: CDR1 MDHEN, CDR2 SYDVKM. Trimming stripped 4 bases from V and 0 bases from J, with 7 bases between. This CDR3 has 14 amino acids. Written as DNA, the CDR3 is TGTGCCAGCAGTTGGTTAAGCTCCTACAATGAGCAGTTCTTC. It specifies CASSWLSSYNEQFF.